The text below deals with one TCR beta chain. 13 Jbeta primers and 60 Vbeta primers were used for the PCR. The assay was immunoSEQ multiplex PCR, and TCRdb's table has in-frame clones only and misses some. The table lists approximately 30,000 clones. These data belong to a study of cytomegalovirus exposure and HLA in healthy donors. CDR3 length: 14 residues. Germline V lookup: CDR1 SGHRS, CDR2 YFSETQ. With V trimmed by 2 bases and J by 5 bases, 4 bases remained unmatched. The sample was PBMCs. The clonotype was recovered from a woman in her 40s in good health and CMV-seropositive. The chain links TRBV5-1 to TRBJ2-3; the match to TRBD2 covers 8 bases. The CDR3 DNA sequence: TGCGCCAGCAGCTTCGGACTAGCCGAAGATACGCAGTATTTT. Encoded protein: CASSFGLAEDTQYF.